A single T cell receptor beta chain is shown here with its context. Here immunoSEQ multiplex PCR was the method, and the copy in TCRdb shows in-frame clones only, minus some. The sample holds 250,000 to 350,000 clones; around 90% are singletons and the top ten take around 4.5%. This sample was included in a study of blood T cell repertoires in COVID-19. Participants' reported clinical history set cohort assignment. After removal of 6 bases from V and 7 bases from J, the junction contained 9 bases not matched to a gene. This CDR3 comprises 14 residues. Germline V CDR1 and CDR2: LNHDA, SQIVND (reference sequence).

The TCR was taken from a woman younger than 35 with acute COVID-19. The sample comprised PBMCs or T cells enriched from blood (not recorded which). This chain joins TRBV19 and TRBJ1-2, with TRBD1 matching 9 bases. The CDR3: CASRRTGDSGGYTF. The CDR3 DNA sequence: TGTGCCAGTAGAAGGACAGGGGATTCGGGTGGCTACACCTTC.